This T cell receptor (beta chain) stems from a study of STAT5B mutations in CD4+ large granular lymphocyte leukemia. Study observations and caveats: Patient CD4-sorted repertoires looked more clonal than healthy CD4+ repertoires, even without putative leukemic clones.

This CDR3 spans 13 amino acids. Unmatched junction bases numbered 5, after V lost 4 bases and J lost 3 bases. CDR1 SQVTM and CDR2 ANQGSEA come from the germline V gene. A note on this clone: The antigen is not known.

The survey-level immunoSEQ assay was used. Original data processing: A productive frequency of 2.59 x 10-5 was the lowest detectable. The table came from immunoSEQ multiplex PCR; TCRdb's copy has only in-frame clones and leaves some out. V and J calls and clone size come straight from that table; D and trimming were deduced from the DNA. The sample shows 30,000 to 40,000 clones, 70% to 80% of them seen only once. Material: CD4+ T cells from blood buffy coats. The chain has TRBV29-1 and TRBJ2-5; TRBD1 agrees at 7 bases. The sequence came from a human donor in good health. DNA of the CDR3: TGCAGCGTTGCCGGACAGGATGAAGAGACCCAGTACTTC. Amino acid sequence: CSVAGQDEETQYF.